This T cell receptor (beta chain) was captured by sequencing in a study of T cells in Graves' hyperthyroidism and ophthalmopathy. About the research overall: Peripheral blood was secured at the point of initial diagnosis, before any treatment. Study results and limitations: Ophthalmopathy cases were set apart from stable hyperthyroidism by a 13 V-J model.

Losses at the gene ends were 0 bases for V and 4 bases for J; bases not matched to a gene: 3. The CDR3 runs to 15 residues. CDR1 SGHRS and CDR2 YFSETQ come from the germline V gene. Many counts were recorded for this clonotype. What it recognizes is unknown. The CDR3 regions of TCR beta were amplified from RNA transcripts. HTBI primers were employed in a first-round RT-PCR of the TCR CDR3. From the multiplex PCR reads, TCRdb called clonotypes with MiXCR, one entry per CDR3 protein. The repertoire includes approximately 34,000 distinct CDR3 sequences, around 53% of them detected once, and roughly 25% sits in the top ten.

Sequenced: blood. The chain carries TRBV5-1 and TRBJ2-2; 7 nucleotides match TRBD1. The source is a woman in her thirties or forties with Graves' ophthalmopathy. CDR3 DNA sequence: TGCGCCAGCAGCTTGGTACAGGGGATCACCGGGGAGCTGTTTTTT. Its translation: CASSLVQGITGELFF.